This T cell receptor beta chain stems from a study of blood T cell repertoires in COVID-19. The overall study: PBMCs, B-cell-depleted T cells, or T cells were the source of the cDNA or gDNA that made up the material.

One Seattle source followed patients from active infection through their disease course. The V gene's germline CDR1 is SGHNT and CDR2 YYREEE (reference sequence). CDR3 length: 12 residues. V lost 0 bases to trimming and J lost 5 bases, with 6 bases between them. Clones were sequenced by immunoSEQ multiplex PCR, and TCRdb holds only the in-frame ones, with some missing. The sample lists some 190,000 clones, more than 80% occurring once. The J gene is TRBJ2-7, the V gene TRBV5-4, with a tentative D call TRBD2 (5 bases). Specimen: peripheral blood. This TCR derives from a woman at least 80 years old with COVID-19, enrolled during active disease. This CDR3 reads CASSLVGDEQYF. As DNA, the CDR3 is TGTGCCAGCAGCTTGGTCGGGGACGAGCAGTACTTC.